This T cell receptor beta chain originates from a study of control samples from healthy donors and cancer patients. This CDR3 spans 16 amino acids. With V trimmed by 5 bases and J by 7 bases, 16 bases remained unmatched. Germline values: CDR1 SGHDT, CDR2 YYEEEE. Data came from immunoSEQ multiplex PCR; TCRdb stores just in-frame clones and leaves some out. The table has 110,000 to 150,000 clones, roughly 92% seen once. The sequenced sample consisted of blood. The chain recombines TRBV5-6 with TRBJ2-7, with TRBD1 identical over 9 bases. The receptor's source is a man aged 30 to 45 in good health. The CDR3: CASSTLSGTGLGEQYF. CDR3 coding DNA: TGTGCCAGCAGTACCCTGAGTGGGACAGGGCTAGGTGAGCAGTACTTC.